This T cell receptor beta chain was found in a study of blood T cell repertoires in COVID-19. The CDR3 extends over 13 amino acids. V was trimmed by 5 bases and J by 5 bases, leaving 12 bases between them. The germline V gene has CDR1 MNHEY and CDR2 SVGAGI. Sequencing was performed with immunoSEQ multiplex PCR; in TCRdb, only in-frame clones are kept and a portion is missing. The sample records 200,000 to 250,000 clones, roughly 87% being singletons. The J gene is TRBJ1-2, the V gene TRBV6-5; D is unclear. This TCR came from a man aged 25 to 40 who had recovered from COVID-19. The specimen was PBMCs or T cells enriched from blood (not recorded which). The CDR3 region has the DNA TGTGCCAGCAGTCCCACGGGGTTGTATGGCTACACCTTC. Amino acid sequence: CASSPTGLYGYTF.